The 14 T cell receptor beta chains reported below all come from one sample, sequenced in a study of blood T cell repertoires in COVID-19. Profiling relied on immunoSEQ multiplex PCR, and the TCRdb table lists in-frame clones only, not all of them. The sample holds roughly 95,000 clones; 82% are singletons and the top ten take 5.5% to 7.5%. The sample taken for sequencing was peripheral blood. These receptors came from a man over 45 with active or convalescent COVID-19.

V is TRBV7-2 and J is TRBJ2-4, with D perhaps matching TRBD2 (5 bases). The V gene's germline CDR1 is SGHTA and CDR2 FQGNSA. The germline V and J ends were trimmed by 5 bases and 5 bases, with 13 bases remaining between them. The CDR3 consists of 14 residues. The CDR3 region is CASSADSNQNIQYF. The CDR3 DNA is TGTGCCAGCAGCGCGGACTCGAATCAAAACATTCAGTACTTC.

The rearrangement joins TRBV2 to TRBJ2-5; 15 bases line up with TRBD2. The ends lost 6 bases at V and 5 bases at J; junction bases unmatched: 10. The germline gives CDR1 SNHLY, CDR2 FYNNEI. There are 17 residues in the CDR3. CDR3 sequence reads: CASSPRTSGGAGETQYF. DNA of the CDR3: TGTGCCAGCAGCCCTCGGACTAGCGGGGGGGCAGGGGAGACCCAGTACTTC.

The chain couples TRBV10-3 to TRBJ2-5; 9 nucleotides line up with TRBD1. Germline trimming cut 2 bases from V and 5 bases from J; bases unmatched to any gene: 3. This CDR3 has 14 amino acids. The germline CDR1 and CDR2 sequences are ENHRY and SYGVKD. CDR3 nucleotide sequence: TGTGCCATCAGTGAGCCCGGACAGGGGGAGACCCAGTACTTC. Protein product: CAISEPGQGETQYF.

The chain combines TRBV9 with TRBJ2-1, with D maybe TRBD2 (5 bases). Trimming cost V 0 bases and J 3 bases, with 7 bases left between them. Looked up from germline, CDR1 is SGDLS and CDR2 is YYNGEE. The CDR3 sequence is 14 residues long. In DNA form, the CDR3 reads TGTGCCAGCAGCGTAGCTACTAGCTACAATGAGCAGTTCTTC. As protein: CASSVATSYNEQFF.

The table lists this clone with a count of one. The V and J genes are TRBV11-3 and TRBJ2-3; 9 bases agree with TRBD2. There are 13 residues in the CDR3. V lost 4 bases and J lost 6; bases outside the gene matches: 2. The germline gives CDR1 SGHNT, CDR2 YENEEA. The CDR3 sequence is CASSWSGGDTQYF. The CDR3 bases are TGTGCCAGCAGCTGGAGCGGGGGGGATACGCAGTATTTT.

This clone was detected once. This rearrangement joins TRBV11-3 to TRBJ2-7, with 9 positions matching TRBD1. Germline assignment: CDR1 SGHNT and CDR2 YENEEA. The CDR3 contains 15 residues. The V segment lost 5 bases and the J segment 0 bases; nucleotides outside the gene matches: 5. The CDR3 sequence: CASSLRQGDSYEQYF. The CDR3 DNA reads TGTGCCAGCAGCCTCAGACAGGGGGACTCCTACGAGCAGTACTTC.

The chain recombines TRBV5-4 with TRBJ2-7; maybe TRBD1 (6 bases). Looked up from germline, CDR1 is SGHNT and CDR2 is YYREEE (reference sequence). The CDR3 is 14 residues long. Trimming shortened V by 2 bases and J by 0 bases, and 9 bases separated the two germline ends. The CDR3 sequence: CASSLQGDSYEQYF. The DNA of the CDR3 is TGTGCCAGCAGCTTACAGGGCGACTCCTACGAGCAGTACTTC. The complete variable domain, with remaining parts taken from reference TRBV5-4 and TRBJ2-7, reads ETGVTQSPTHLIKTRGQQVTLRCSSQSGHNTVSWYQQALGQGPQFIFQYYREEENGRGNFPPRFSGLQFPNYSSELNVNALELDDSALYLCASSLQGDSYEQYFGPGTRLTVT.

This chain connects TRBV10-3 to TRBJ1-5; TRBD1 matches 11 bases. The germline CDR1 and CDR2 sequences are ENHRY and SYGVKD. This CDR3 comprises 19 residues. The V segment lost 0 bases and the J segment 2 bases; nucleotides outside the gene matches: 9. Here the CDR3 DNA reads TGTGCCATCAGTGAGTCCTTTGTGGGACAGGGGGTTGGCAATCAGCCCCAGCATTTT. Residues: CAISESFVGQGVGNQPQHF.

This sequence joins TRBV27 and TRBJ2-1, with 7 bases fitting TRBD1. Germline-derived CDR1 and CDR2 are MNHEY and SMNVEV (reference sequence). V lost 5 bases, J lost 2 bases, and 9 bases stayed unmatched. The CDR3 is made up of 16 amino acids. The CDR3: CASSPGGLAPYNEQFF. Written as DNA, the CDR3 is TGTGCCAGCAGTCCAGGGGGTCTTGCCCCCTACAATGAGCAGTTCTTC.

V gene TRBV7-9 combines with J gene TRBJ2-2; 10 bases line up with TRBD2. This CDR3 region has 17 residues. Per germline, CDR1 SEHNR and CDR2 FQNEAQ (reference sequence). V was clipped by 10 bases and J by 3 bases; unmatched bases: 14. CDR3 protein: CATIQRGGQVDTGELFF. CDR3 bases: TGTGCCACAATCCAGCGGGGGGGCCAGGTCGACACCGGGGAGCTGTTTTTT.

The chain couples TRBV3-1 (or the pseudogene TRBV3-2) to TRBJ2-1; the D gene is possibly TRBD1 (6 bases). Germline V gene lookup returns CDR1 LGHDT and CDR2 YNNKEL (reference sequence). Trimming took off 4 bases at V and 10 bases at J, with 17 bases between the two ends. The CDR3 is 14 amino acids. The CDR3 protein is CASSPSGVTVEQFF. The CDR3 coding sequence is TGTGCCAGCAGCCCCTCAGGGGTCACGGTAGAGCAGTTCTTC.

V gene TRBV6-2 or TRBV6-3 combines with J gene TRBJ1-5; tentative D call: TRBD1 (5 bases). CDR1 is MNHEY, CDR2 SVGEGT, per germline. The CDR3 covers 15 residues. The V end was cut by 2 bases, the J end by 6 bases, with 14 bases between. The CDR3 region is CASSYEGAKSQPQHF. The CDR3 coding sequence is TGTGCCAGCAGTTACGAAGGGGCCAAATCTCAGCCCCAGCATTTT.

The chain joins TRBV30 to TRBJ1-2; TRBD1 matches 9 bases. V lost 3 bases, J lost 7 bases, and 6 bases stayed unmatched. The CDR3 consists of 13 residues. From germline, CDR1 is GTSNPN and CDR2 SVGIG (reference sequence). The CDR3 DNA follows: TGTGCCTGGAGCCCGGGACAGGGATCTGGCTACACCTTC. Residues: CAWSPGQGSGYTF.

This clone was counted only a few times. The chain joins TRBV5-4 to TRBJ2-5; 10 nucleotides agree with TRBD1. Germline V gene lookup returns CDR1 SGHNT and CDR2 YYREEE (reference sequence). CDR3 size: 17 residues. V gave up 3 bases and J gave up 4 bases; unmatched junction bases: 12. The CDR3 DNA is TGTGCCAGCAGCTCGAAGACAGGGGGCTGGCCAGGAGAGACCCAGTACTTC. Its translation: CASSSKTGGWPGETQYF.